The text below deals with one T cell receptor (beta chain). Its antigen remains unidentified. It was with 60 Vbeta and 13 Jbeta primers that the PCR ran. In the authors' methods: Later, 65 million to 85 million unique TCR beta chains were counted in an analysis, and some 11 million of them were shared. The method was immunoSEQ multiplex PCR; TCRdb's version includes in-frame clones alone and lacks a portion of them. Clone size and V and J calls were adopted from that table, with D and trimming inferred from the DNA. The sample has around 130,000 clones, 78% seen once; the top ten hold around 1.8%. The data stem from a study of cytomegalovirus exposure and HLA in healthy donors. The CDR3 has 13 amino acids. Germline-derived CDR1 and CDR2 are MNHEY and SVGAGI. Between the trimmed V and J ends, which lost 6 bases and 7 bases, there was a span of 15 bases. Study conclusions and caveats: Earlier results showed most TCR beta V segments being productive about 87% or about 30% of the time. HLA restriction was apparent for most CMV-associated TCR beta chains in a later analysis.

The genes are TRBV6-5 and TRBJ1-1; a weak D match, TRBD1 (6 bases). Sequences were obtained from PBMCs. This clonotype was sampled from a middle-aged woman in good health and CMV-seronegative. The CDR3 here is CASSLRGRGEAFF. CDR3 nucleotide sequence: TGTGCCAGCAGCCTCAGGGGACGAGGTGAAGCTTTCTTT.